A selection of T cell receptor beta chains follows, all from one sample in a study of shared clonotypes between healthy human individuals. The method was immunoSEQ multiplex PCR; TCRdb's version includes in-frame clones alone and lacks a portion of them. The sample has hundreds of thousands of clones; around 96% are singletons. Sequences were obtained from naive CD8+ T cells sorted from blood. The receptors here all came from a woman aged 25 to 45 in good health. Each CDR3 is given with its conserved first and last residue. A D gene is named only where the DNA matches it firmly. Clone size appears in some rows only: once, few, many, or a class for an expanded clone.

size,J,V,D,CDR3,DNA
few,TRBJ1-2,TRBV13,TRBD1,CASSPGQGNYGYTF,TGTGCCAGCAGCCCAGGACAGGGGAACTATGGCTACACCTTC
-,TRBJ1-1,TRBV19,-,CASTKGDTMNTEAFF,TGTGCCAGTACAAAGGGGGACACGATGAACACTGAAGCTTTCTTT
-,TRBJ2-4,TRBV2,-,CASSERGAPAKNIQYF,TGTGCCAGCAGTGAAAGGGGTGCCCCAGCCAAAAACATTCAGTACTTC
-,TRBJ1-6,TRBV30,-,CAWSVGGRSPLHF,TGTGCCTGGAGTGTGGGGGGCCGGTCACCCCTCCACTTT
once,TRBJ1-4,TRBV13,-,CASSSRLAEKLFF,TGTGCCAGCAGCTCCAGACTAGCGGAAAAACTGTTTTTT
-,TRBJ2-3,TRBV7-2,TRBD2,CASRSSGSSTDTQYF,TGTGCCAGCCGTTCTAGCGGGTCTAGCACAGATACGCAGTATTTT
-,TRBJ2-3,TRBV6-6,-,CASSYLTGGTDTQYF,TGTGCCAGCAGTTACCTCACGGGGGGCACAGATACGCAGTATTTT
-,TRBJ1-1,TRBV4-1,TRBD1,CASSQDLKGTVNTEAFF,TGCGCCAGCAGCCAAGATCTAAAGGGGACAGTGAACACTGAAGCTTTCTTT
-,TRBJ1-2,TRBV28,TRBD1,CASSLWRNRGRNYGYTF,TGTGCCAGCAGTTTGTGGCGGAACAGGGGTCGAAACTATGGCTACACCTTC
-,TRBJ2-7,TRBV19,TRBD1,CASSIGTAYEQYF,TGTGCCAGTAGTATCGGGACAGCCTACGAGCAGTACTTC
-,TRBJ1-4,TRBV28,-,CASSYDGVLEKLFF,TGTGCCAGCAGTTACGACGGGGTTTTGGAAAAACTGTTTTTT
-,TRBJ1-1,TRBV29-1,TRBD1,CSVPGQGGTEAFF,TGCAGCGTACCGGGACAGGGCGGTACTGAAGCTTTCTTT
-,TRBJ2-4,TRBV5-1,TRBD2,CASSLGLAGAKNIQYF,TGCGCCAGCAGCTTGGGTCTAGCGGGAGCCAAAAACATTCAGTACTTC
-,TRBJ2-1,TRBV4-1,-,CASSQGTPANNEQFF,TGCGCCAGCAGCCAAGGGACTCCGGCCAACAATGAGCAGTTCTTC
-,TRBJ1-2,TRBV9,-,CASSAPHGNYGYTF,TGTGCCAGCAGCGCCCCTCACGGGAACTATGGCTACACCTTC
once,TRBJ2-7,TRBV28,TRBD2,CASSGTSVNTYEQYF,TGTGCCAGCAGTGGAACTAGCGTAAACACCTACGAGCAGTACTTC